This passage covers 20 T cell receptor beta chains from one sample sequenced in a study of cytomegalovirus exposure and HLA in healthy donors. Some clones are missing from TCRdb's copy, which holds only in-frame ones; the method was immunoSEQ multiplex PCR. The sample yields 150,000 or so clones, 75% to 90% seen once. Sequenced sample: PBMCs. The source of these receptors is a man aged 18 to 35 in good health and CMV-seropositive.

The rearrangement links TRBV29-1 to TRBJ2-1; 9 bases are a match to TRBD2. CDR3 length: 12 residues. J gave up 7 bases and V 4 bases, and 2 bases lay outside the gene matches. CDR1 SQVTM and CDR2 ANQGSEA come from the germline V gene. The CDR3 sequence is CSVVSGSNEQFF. The CDR3 DNA sequence: TGCAGCGTTGTTAGCGGGAGTAATGAGCAGTTCTTC.

The rearrangement joins TRBV19 to TRBJ1-6; TRBD1 matches at 7 bases. J was trimmed by 4 bases and V by 1 base; bases with no gene match: 1. The CDR3 totals 15 residues. From germline, CDR1 is LNHDA and CDR2 SQIVND (reference sequence). Here the CDR3 reads CASSIGDSYNSPLHF. CDR3 nucleotide sequence: TGTGCCAGTAGTATAGGGGACAGTTATAATTCACCCCTCCACTTT.

This clone turned up a few times. The chain joins TRBV5-1 to TRBJ2-3, with D perhaps TRBD1 (6 bases). Germline values: CDR1 SGHRS, CDR2 YFSETQ. The CDR3 has 14 residues. Trimming took off 0 bases at V and 4 bases at J, with 9 bases between the two ends. CDR3 DNA sequence: TGCGCCAGCAGCTTGGAGACAGGCCCAGATACGCAGTATTTT. Translating it yields CASSLETGPDTQYF.

This clone was observed a handful of times. The chain uses TRBV6-1 and TRBJ2-7, with 7 bases identical to TRBD2. Germline values: CDR1 MNHNS, CDR2 SASEGT. Unmatched junction bases numbered 15, after V lost 3 bases and J lost 4 bases. The CDR3 is 17 residues long. CDR3 protein: CASSDVGAGRPLYEQYF. The CDR3 coding sequence is TGTGCCAGCAGTGACGTTGGAGCGGGGAGGCCCCTGTACGAGCAGTACTTC.

V gene TRBV19 combines with J gene TRBJ1-1; D uncertain. The V gene lost 5 bases and the J gene lost 0 bases, with 13 bases spanning the gap. Germline lookup yields CDR1 LNHDA and CDR2 SQIVND (reference sequence). The CDR3 loop spans 15 amino acids. The DNA for the CDR3 is TGTGCCAGTAGTGACTCTGGGAGTATGAACACTGAAGCTTTCTTT. It codes for CASSDSGSMNTEAFF.

The V and J genes are TRBV4-3 and TRBJ1-2; TRBD1 is a possible D gene (6 bases). Per the germline V gene, CDR1 is LGHNA and CDR2 is YSLEER. V shed 7 bases and J shed 8 bases, with 20 bases lying between them. The CDR3 totals 14 residues. CDR3 nucleotides: TGCGCCAGCACCAAGGGGAGGGACAAAAGGGGCTACACCTTC. Translating it yields CASTKGRDKRGYTF.

This chain connects TRBV5-4 to TRBJ1-2; 10 nucleotides line up with TRBD1. The CDR3 spans 15 residues. With 1 base clipped from V and 3 bases from J, the junction kept 3 bases outside the gene matches. CDR1 SGHNT and CDR2 YYREEE come from the germline V gene (reference sequence). The CDR3 is CASSLRDRGDYGYTF. The CDR3 bases are TGTGCCAGCAGCTTGAGGGACAGGGGAGACTATGGCTACACCTTC.

V usage is TRBV4-1 and J usage is TRBJ2-7, with D possibly being TRBD1 (5 bases). The CDR3 is 14 amino acids. V was pared by 0 bases and J by 3 bases, with 9 bases between. The germline gives CDR1 MGHRA, CDR2 YSYEKL. The CDR3 DNA sequence: TGCGCCAGCAGCCAAGAAGGCCAGGGCTACGAGCAGTACTTC. This translates into CASSQEGQGYEQYF.

A few counts support this clone. The J gene is TRBJ1-1, the V gene TRBV6-4, with no clear D. The V end lost 2 bases, the J end lost 1 base, and 11 bases lay between the germline ends. From germline, CDR1 is MRHNA and CDR2 SNTAGT. The CDR3 runs to 15 residues. The CDR3 region is CASSDTSGGNTEAFF. The CDR3 DNA follows: TGTGCCAGCAGTGACACGAGCGGAGGGAACACTGAAGCTTTCTTT.

The chain joins TRBV27 to TRBJ2-7; 8 bases line up with TRBD2. The CDR3 is 15 amino acids. The germline V gene has CDR1 MNHEY and CDR2 SMNVEV (reference sequence). The J segment lost 2 bases and the V segment lost 5 bases, leaving 8 bases of the junction unmatched. The CDR3 region is CASSTLRGGTYEQYF. The DNA of the CDR3 is TGTGCCAGCAGTACCCTACGGGGGGGGACCTACGAGCAGTACTTC.

This chain links TRBV7-9 with TRBJ2-5; the D gene is possibly TRBD2 (5 bases). V dropped 5 bases and J dropped 5 bases, with 18 bases sitting between them. Germline V gives CDR1 SEHNR, CDR2 FQNEAQ (reference sequence). The CDR3 has 15 residues. The CDR3 loop reads CASSPGGQLRETQYF. In DNA, the CDR3 is TGTGCCAGCAGCCCCGGCGGGCAATTGCGGGAGACCCAGTACTTC.

This clone was seen only a few times. The rearrangement uses TRBV10-3 and TRBJ2-7; TRBD1 matches at 7 bases. Trimming at V came to 4 bases and at J to 5 bases, leaving 11 bases not matched to a gene. The germline gives CDR1 ENHRY, CDR2 SYGVKD. The CDR3 is 15 amino acids. The CDR3 region has the DNA TGTGCCATCAGTGTCCCGGGACAGACCTTAAACGAGCAGTACTTC. It is translated as CAISVPGQTLNEQYF.

The chain combines TRBV5-1 with TRBJ2-3; 15 bases align to TRBD2. After removal of 7 bases from V and 4 bases from J, the junction contained 10 bases not matched to a gene. The CDR3 is 17 residues long. Per germline, CDR1 SGHRS and CDR2 YFSETQ. The CDR3 loop reads CASSFGTSGGPSDTQYF. In nucleotides, the CDR3 is TGCGCCAGCTCCTTCGGGACTAGCGGGGGGCCATCAGATACGCAGTATTTT. The variable domain in full, completed from reference TRBV5-1 and TRBJ2-3, reads KAGVTQTPRYLIKTRGQQVTLSCSPISGHRSVSWYQQTPGQGLQFLFEYFSETQRNKGNFPGRFSGRQFSNSRSEMNVSTLELGDSALYLCASSFGTSGGPSDTQYFGPGTRLTVL.

This clone appeared once. The chain has TRBV5-1 and TRBJ2-5; 8 bases are a match to TRBD1. The CDR3 runs 14 residues. V lost 3 bases to trimming and J lost 4 bases; unmatched junction nucleotides: 5. Germline lookup yields CDR1 SGHRS and CDR2 YFSETQ. The CDR3 spells CASSSRTGRETQYF. DNA of the CDR3: TGCGCCAGCAGCTCCCGGACAGGGAGAGAGACCCAGTACTTC.

The chain uses TRBV19 and TRBJ1-3, with TRBD1 matching 8 bases. This CDR3 is 14 amino acids long. The trim removed 10 bases at V and 2 bases at J, leaving 7 bases unmatched. Per germline, CDR1 LNHDA and CDR2 SQIVND (reference sequence). As DNA, the CDR3 is TGTGCCACTTGGACAGGGTCGACTGGAAACACCATATATTTT. Its protein product is CATWTGSTGNTIYF.

This chain links TRBV4-1 with TRBJ1-1; D is undetermined. The CDR3 loop spans 11 amino acids. Germline CDR1 and CDR2: MGHRA and YSYEKL. The ends were cut back, 7 bases at V and 1 base at J, with 4 bases in the middle. The CDR3 DNA follows: TGCGCCAGCACCTGGAACACTGAAGCTTTCTTT. It is translated as CASTWNTEAFF.

CDR3 DNA: TGTGCCAGCAGTGACAGAAAGGGCCTCTCGCGCGGGAACTATAATTCACCCCTCCACTTT. Amino acids: CASSDRKGLSRGNYNSPLHF. The chain recombines TRBV6-4 with TRBJ1-6; no reliable D call. The CDR3 totals 20 residues. The germline V gene encodes CDR1 MRHNA and CDR2 SNTAGT. The ends were cut back, 2 bases at V and 3 bases at J, with 23 bases in the middle.

The chain has TRBV29-1 and TRBJ1-2; 9 bases match TRBD1. The CDR3 is 13 residues long. The V segment lost 3 bases and the J segment 6 bases; nucleotides outside the gene matches: 5. CDR1 and CDR2 from the germline V gene are SQVTM and ANQGSEA. The DNA of the CDR3 is TGCAGCGTTGAGCACAGGGGGCTCAATGGCTACACCTTC. Residues: CSVEHRGLNGYTF.

A single count supports this clone. This rearrangement joins TRBV7-2 to TRBJ1-2; 9 bases agree with TRBD1. CDR3 length: 15 amino acids. V gave up 4 bases and J gave up 8 bases; unmatched junction bases: 11. Germline assignment: CDR1 SGHTA and CDR2 FQGNSA. The CDR3 reads CASSSARDRVEGYTF. CDR3 sequence (DNA): TGTGCCAGCAGCTCCGCCCGGGACAGGGTTGAGGGCTACACCTTC.

The rearrangement uses TRBV30 and TRBJ1-4; 9 positions match TRBD1. J was trimmed by 4 bases and V by 6 bases; bases with no gene match: 12. Looked up from germline, CDR1 is GTSNPN and CDR2 is SVGIG (reference sequence). The CDR3 runs 16 residues. The CDR3 DNA reads TGTGCCTGCCAACAGGGGGCCAAGGGGAGTAATGAAAAACTGTTTTTT. Protein: CACQQGAKGSNEKLFF.